One and the same sample provided the 3 T cell receptor beta chains below, sequenced in a study of blood T cell repertoires in COVID-19. Clones were sequenced by immunoSEQ multiplex PCR, and TCRdb holds only the in-frame ones, with some missing. The repertoire has a few hundred thousand clones, 80% to 90% of them found once; the top ten carry roughly 2.9%. Sequences were obtained from peripheral blood. The receptors here all came from a man over 45 with active or convalescent COVID-19.

The chain is built from TRBV9 and TRBJ2-2, with TRBD2 matching over 10 bases. The CDR3 is 16 residues long. Per the germline V gene, CDR1 is SGDLS and CDR2 is YYNGEE. The J segment lost 2 bases and the V segment lost 4 bases, leaving 5 bases of the junction unmatched. CDR3 sequence (DNA): TGTGCCAGCAGCCGACTAGCGGGCCACAACACCGGGGAGCTGTTTTTT. Protein sequence: CASSRLAGHNTGELFF. Supplemented by reference TRBV9 and TRBJ2-2, the full variable domain reads DSGVTQTPKHLITATGQRVTLRCSPRSGDLSVYWYQQSLDQGLQFLIQYYNGEERAKGNILERFSAQQFPDLHSELNLSSLELGDSALYFCASSRLAGHNTGELFFGEGSRLTVL.

The CDR3 DNA reads TGTGCCAGCAGCAGACAGAATTATAATTCACCCCTCCACTTT. Its protein product is CASSRQNYNSPLHF. The rearrangement joins TRBV11-2 to TRBJ1-6; TRBD1 might be the D (5 bases). With 5 bases removed from V and 4 bases from J, the gap between germline ends came to 9 bases. This CDR3 has 14 amino acids. The germline gives CDR1 SGHAT, CDR2 FQNNGV. Filled out from reference TRBV11-2 and TRBJ1-6, the complete variable domain reads EAGVAQSPRYKIIEKRQSVAFWCNPISGHATLYWYQQILGQGPKLLIQFQNNGVVDDSQLPKDRFSAERLKGVDSTLKIQPAKLEDSAVYLCASSRQNYNSPLHFGNGTRLTVT.

The V call is TRBV9, the J call TRBJ2-5; 7 bases agree with TRBD2. The germline V gene has CDR1 SGDLS and CDR2 YYNGEE. V was clipped by 4 bases and J by 2 bases; unmatched bases: 8. The CDR3 runs to 15 residues. CDR3 region: CASSLSGTQQETQYF. The CDR3 nucleotides are TGTGCCAGCAGCTTAAGCGGGACGCAACAAGAGACCCAGTACTTC.